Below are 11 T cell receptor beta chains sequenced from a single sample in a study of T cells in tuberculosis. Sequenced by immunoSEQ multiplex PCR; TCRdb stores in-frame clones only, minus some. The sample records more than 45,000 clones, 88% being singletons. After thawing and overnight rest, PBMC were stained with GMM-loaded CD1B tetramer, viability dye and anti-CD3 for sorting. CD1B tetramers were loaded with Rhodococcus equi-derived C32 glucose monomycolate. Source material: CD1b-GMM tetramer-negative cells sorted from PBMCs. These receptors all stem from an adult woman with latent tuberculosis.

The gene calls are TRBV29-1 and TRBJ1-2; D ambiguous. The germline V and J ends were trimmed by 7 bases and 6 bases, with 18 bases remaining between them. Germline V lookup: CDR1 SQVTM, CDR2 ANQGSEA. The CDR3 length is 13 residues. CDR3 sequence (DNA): TGCAGCGGTGGCCCGGAGGGAGGAAATGGCTACACCTTC. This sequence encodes CSGGPEGGNGYTF.

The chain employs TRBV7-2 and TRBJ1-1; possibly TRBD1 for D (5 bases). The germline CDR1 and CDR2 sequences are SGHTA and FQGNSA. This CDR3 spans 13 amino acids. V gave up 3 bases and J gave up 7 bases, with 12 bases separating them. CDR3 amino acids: CASSLQGRYEAFF. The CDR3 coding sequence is TGTGCCAGCAGCTTGCAGGGTCGCTATGAAGCTTTCTTT.

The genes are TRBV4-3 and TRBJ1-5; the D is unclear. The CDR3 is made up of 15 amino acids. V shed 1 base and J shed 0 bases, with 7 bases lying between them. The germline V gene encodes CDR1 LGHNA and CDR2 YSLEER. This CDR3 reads CASSQARNSNQPQHF. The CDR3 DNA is TGCGCCAGCAGCCAAGCCAGGAATAGCAATCAGCCCCAGCATTTT.

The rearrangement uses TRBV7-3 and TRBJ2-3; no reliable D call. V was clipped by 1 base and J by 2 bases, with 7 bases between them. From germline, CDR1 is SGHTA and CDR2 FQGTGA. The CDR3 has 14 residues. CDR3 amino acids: CASSLSGITDTQYF. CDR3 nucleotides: TGTGCCAGCAGCTTAAGCGGCATCACAGATACGCAGTATTTT.

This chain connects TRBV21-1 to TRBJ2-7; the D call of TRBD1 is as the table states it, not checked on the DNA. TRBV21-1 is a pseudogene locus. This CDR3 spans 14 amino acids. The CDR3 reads CASTQGQRGGEQYF. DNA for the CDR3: TGTGCCAGCACCCAGGGACAACGCGGAGGCGAGCAGTACTTC.

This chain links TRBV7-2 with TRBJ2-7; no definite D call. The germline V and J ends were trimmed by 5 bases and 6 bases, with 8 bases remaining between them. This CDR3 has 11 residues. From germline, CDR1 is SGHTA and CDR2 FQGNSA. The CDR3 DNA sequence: TGTGCCAGCAGCGCCCTCGGCGAGCAGTACTTC. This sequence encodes CASSALGEQYF.

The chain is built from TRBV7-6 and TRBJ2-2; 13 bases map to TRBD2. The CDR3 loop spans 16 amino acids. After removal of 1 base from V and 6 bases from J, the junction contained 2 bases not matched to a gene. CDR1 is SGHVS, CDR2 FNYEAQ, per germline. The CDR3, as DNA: TGTGCCAGCAGCTTAGGGGGACTAGCGGGATCCGGGGAGCTGTTTTTT. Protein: CASSLGGLAGSGELFF.

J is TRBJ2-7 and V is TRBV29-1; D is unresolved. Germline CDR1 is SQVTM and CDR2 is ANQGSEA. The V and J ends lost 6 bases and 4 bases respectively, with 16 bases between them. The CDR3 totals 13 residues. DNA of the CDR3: TGCAGCGTAGCTTTTACAGCCCCATACGAGCAGTACTTC. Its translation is CSVAFTAPYEQYF.

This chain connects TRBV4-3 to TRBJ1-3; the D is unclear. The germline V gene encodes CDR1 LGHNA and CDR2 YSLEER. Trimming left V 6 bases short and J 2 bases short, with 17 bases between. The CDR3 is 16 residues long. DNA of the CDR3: TGCGCCAGCAGGGCTGGACGGGGTACTACTGGAAACACCATATATTTT. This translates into CASRAGRGTTGNTIYF.

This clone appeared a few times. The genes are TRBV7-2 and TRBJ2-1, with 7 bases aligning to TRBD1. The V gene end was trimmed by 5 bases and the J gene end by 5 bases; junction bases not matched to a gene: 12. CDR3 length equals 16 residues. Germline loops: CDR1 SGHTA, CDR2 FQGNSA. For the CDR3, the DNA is TGTGCCAGCAGCCGACTAAGACAGGGTCGGAACAATGAGCAGTTCTTC. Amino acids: CASSRLRQGRNNEQFF.

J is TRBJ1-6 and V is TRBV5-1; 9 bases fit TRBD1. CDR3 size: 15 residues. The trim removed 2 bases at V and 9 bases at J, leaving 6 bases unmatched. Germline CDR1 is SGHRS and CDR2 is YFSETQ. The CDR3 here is CASSLRTGEGSPLHF. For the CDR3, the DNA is TGCGCCAGCAGCTTAAGGACAGGGGAAGGTTCACCCCTCCACTTT.